Below are 20 T cell receptor beta chains sequenced from a single sample in a study of blood T cells in healthy people across ages. A J-beta primer mix and a sample-barcoded 5' primer were used in a second PCR of about 7 to 11 cycles. TCRdb re-called the 5' RACE reads through MiXCR, storing one row per CDR3 protein. The sample contains almost 550,000 distinct CDR3 sequences, approximately 25% of which appear only once. The same specimen was also included in a second study, on T cells of mothers and their children.

Sequencing used blood. The receptors come from a boy aged 5-17 years in good health.

The chain has TRBV19 and TRBJ2-1; D uncertain. The ends were cut back, 7 bases at V and 7 bases at J, with 8 bases in the middle. This CDR3 is 11 amino acids long. The germline V gene encodes CDR1 LNHDA and CDR2 SQIVND (reference sequence). In nucleotides, the CDR3 is TGTGCCAGTAAGGGTGCAAATGAGCAGTTCTTC. As protein: CASKGANEQFF.

The sample holds a few counts of this clonotype. V gene TRBV18 combines with J gene TRBJ2-5; 8 nucleotides match TRBD1. This CDR3 contains 13 residues. Germline V gene data show CDR1 as KGHSH and CDR2 as LQKENI. V shed 8 bases and J 5 bases; nucleotides not matched to a gene: 7. The DNA of the CDR3 is TGTGCCAGCCTCAGGGGGCTGGCGGAGACCCAGTACTTC. It yields the protein CASLRGLAETQYF.

The chain carries TRBV4-1 and TRBJ2-2; 7 nucleotides agree with TRBD1. In germline, CDR1 is MGHRA, CDR2 YSYEKL. V lost 0 bases to trimming and J lost 4 bases; unmatched junction nucleotides: 5. The CDR3 totals 16 residues. The CDR3 sequence: CASSQEDWDSTGELFF. CDR3 bases: TGCGCCAGCAGCCAAGAGGACTGGGACAGCACCGGGGAGCTGTTTTTT.

The gene calls are TRBV7-3 and TRBJ2-7; no definite D call. This CDR3 is built from 13 residues. Trimming removed 5 bases from V and 5 bases from J, with 13 bases in between. Germline V gives CDR1 SGHTA, CDR2 FQGTGA. The CDR3 sequence is CASSPPLGHEQYF. The CDR3 DNA is TGTGCCAGCAGCCCCCCTCTTGGCCACGAGCAGTACTTC.

In this sample, this clonotype turned up a few times. This chain links TRBV11-1 with TRBJ1-2; no definite D call. This CDR3 contains 20 residues. Trimming stripped 1 base from V and 4 bases from J, with 28 bases between. CDR1 is SGHAT, CDR2 FQDESV, per germline (reference sequence). The CDR3, as DNA: TGTGCCAGCAGCTTAGGGCCCATCAACATCCTCTTGGGCGCCCGCTATGGCTACACCTTC. It specifies CASSLGPINILLGARYGYTF. Supplemented by reference TRBV11-1 and TRBJ1-2, the full variable domain reads EAEVAQSPRYKITEKSQAVAFWCDPISGHATLYWYRQILGQGPELLVQFQDESVVDDSQLPKDRFSAERLKGVDSTLKIQPAELGDSAMYLCASSLGPINILLGARYGYTFGSGTRLTVV.

This clonotype came up a few times. The chain uses TRBV11-2 and TRBJ2-3; D is unresolved. The CDR3 is made up of 13 amino acids. V was trimmed by 1 base and J by 5 bases, leaving 7 bases between them. Germline CDR1 is SGHAT and CDR2 is FQNNGV. The CDR3 spells CASSLVSRDTQYF. CDR3 nucleotides: TGTGCCAGCAGCTTAGTTAGTAGAGATACGCAGTATTTT.

Only a few counts were recorded for this clonotype. V usage is TRBV19 and J usage is TRBJ2-5, with 7 nucleotides matching TRBD1. Near its end, the DNA agrees better with TRBJ2-1, so the J call may be wrong. CDR1 LNHDA and CDR2 SQIVND come from the germline V gene (reference sequence). This CDR3 is built from 15 residues. The CDR3 DNA is TGTGCCAGTAGCATACTGGGACAGATTACCAATGAGCAGTTCTTC. Translating gives CASSILGQITNEQFF.

This clonotype was counted only a few times. This chain links TRBV12-3 or TRBV12-4 with TRBJ2-1; D is unresolved. The CDR3 extends over 15 amino acids. The V gene lost 3 bases and the J gene lost 4 bases, with 13 bases spanning the gap. This chain's CDR3 is CASSFGGKAYNEQFF. Written as DNA, the CDR3 is TGTGCCAGCAGTTTTGGCGGCAAGGCTTACAATGAGCAGTTCTTC.

This clonotype occurred a few times. The chain couples TRBV20-1 to TRBJ2-7, with TRBD2 matching 12 bases. Germline CDR1 is DFQATT and CDR2 is SNEGSKA (reference sequence). This CDR3 has 21 residues. V shed 0 bases, J shed 3 bases, and the junction held 21 bases outside the gene matches. In DNA form, the CDR3 reads TGCAGTGCTAGAGACCTTCCCTCTACCGGACTAGCGGGGAAACCCAGCTACGAGCAGTACTTC. Amino acids: CSARDLPSTGLAGKPSYEQYF.

This clonotype was detected a few times. This chain links TRBV7-2 with TRBJ2-3; 10 positions match TRBD2. V lost 5 bases to trimming and J lost 6 bases; unmatched junction nucleotides: 14. Germline V gene data show CDR1 as SGHTA and CDR2 as FQGNSA. The CDR3 totals 17 residues. The chain's CDR3 is CASSGSPLTSGSDTQYF. DNA of the CDR3: TGTGCCAGCAGCGGTAGCCCGCTGACTAGCGGGTCGGATACGCAGTATTTT.

This clonotype has just a few counts. The chain recombines TRBV6-6 with TRBJ2-5, with 7 bases fitting TRBD2. Germline assignment: CDR1 MNHNY and CDR2 SVGAGI (reference sequence). V lost 0 bases and J lost 5; bases outside the gene matches: 3. CDR3 length: 14 residues. DNA for the CDR3: TGTGCCAGCAGTTACTCGGCGGGGGACGAGACCCAGTACTTC. This sequence encodes CASSYSAGDETQYF.

This clonotype came up a few times. The rearrangement links TRBV3-1 to TRBJ2-2, with D perhaps TRBD2 (6 bases). The CDR3 contains 16 residues. Trimming removed 2 bases at V and 0 bases at J, with 10 bases between. CDR1 and CDR2 (germline): LGHDT, YNNKEL (reference sequence). DNA for the CDR3: TGTGCCAGCAGCCAACATGCGGGAACGAACACCGGGGAGCTGTTTTTT. Translation: CASSQHAGTNTGELFF.

The CDR3 sequence is CSVGLEGTEAFF. The CDR3 nucleotides are TGCAGCGTTGGGTTGGAAGGAACTGAAGCTTTCTTT. This chain links TRBV29-1 with TRBJ1-1, with no clear D. This CDR3 spans 12 amino acids. The V gene lost 4 bases and the J gene lost 5 bases, with 11 bases spanning the gap. Germline lookup yields CDR1 SQVTM and CDR2 ANQGSEA.

This clonotype turned up a few times. This chain links TRBV3-1 with TRBJ1-4; no firm D call. Germline V lookup: CDR1 LGHDT, CDR2 YNNKEL (reference sequence). Trimming left V 6 bases short and J 9 bases short, with 8 bases between. This CDR3 spans 11 amino acids. The CDR3: CASRAHKKLFF. For the CDR3, the DNA is TGTGCCAGCAGGGCCCACAAAAAACTGTTTTTT.

This clonotype was detected a few times. The chain uses TRBV20-1 and TRBJ2-7; D is undetermined. This CDR3 region has 14 residues. Trimming cost V 5 bases and J 0 bases, with 14 bases left between them. Germline loops: CDR1 DFQATT, CDR2 SNEGSKA (reference sequence). CDR3 nucleotides: TGCAGTGCTGAAAATCGGCAAAGCTCCTACGAGCAGTACTTC. It codes for CSAENRQSSYEQYF.

This clonotype was seen a few times. This sequence joins TRBV27 and TRBJ1-3; D call uncertain. The CDR3 runs to 17 residues. V was trimmed by 4 bases and J by 2 bases, leaving 18 bases between them. Germline CDR1 reads MNHEY; CDR2 reads SMNVEV (reference sequence). The CDR3 here is CASSSIPGREAGNTIYF. CDR3 coding DNA: TGTGCCAGCAGTTCGATTCCGGGGAGGGAAGCTGGAAACACCATATATTTT.

The genes are TRBV7-2 and TRBJ1-1; 7 nucleotides match TRBD1. The germline CDR1 and CDR2 sequences are SGHTA and FQGNSA. The CDR3 sequence is 14 residues long. The trim removed 2 bases at V and 2 bases at J, leaving 2 bases unmatched. CDR3 loop: CASSLNRGNTEAFF. CDR3 bases: TGTGCCAGCAGCTTAAACAGGGGTAACACTGAAGCTTTCTTT.

V is TRBV5-1 and J is TRBJ2-1, with D possibly matching TRBD2 (6 bases). The DNA end favors TRBJ2-7, so the J call may be wrong. The CDR3 totals 13 residues. CDR1 is SGHRS and CDR2 is YFSETQ in the germline V gene. CDR3: CASSLELAEEQYF. CDR3 bases: TGCGCCAGCAGCTTGGAGTTAGCGGAGGAGCAGTACTTC.

This clonotype is a singleton in its sample. This chain connects TRBV5-1 to TRBJ2-7; D call uncertain. The CDR3 loop spans 14 amino acids. V dropped 1 base and J dropped 0 bases, with 8 bases sitting between them. Germline CDR1 reads SGHRS; CDR2 reads YFSETQ. CDR3 coding DNA: TGCGCCAGCAGCTTGACGTATTACTCCTACGAGCAGTACTTC. Its protein product is CASSLTYYSYEQYF.

The chain couples TRBV12-3 or TRBV12-4 to TRBJ2-1; 9 bases are shared with TRBD2. CDR3 size: 14 residues. The trim removed 4 bases at V and 7 bases at J, leaving 5 bases unmatched. CDR3: CASSWAGGPNEQFF. CDR3 coding DNA: TGTGCCAGCAGTTGGGCGGGGGGGCCGAATGAGCAGTTCTTC.